This TCR beta chain originates from a study of T cell responses to AZD1222 COVID-19 vaccine. The study, taken as a whole, reports: Unmutated regions of variants are reportedly targeted by nearly half of spike-specific TCRs.

On this clone: Its target is unknown.

The length of the CDR3 is 19 residues. Some clones are missing from TCRdb's copy, which holds only in-frame ones; the method was immunoSEQ multiplex PCR. The table has some 120,000 clones, approximately 86% seen once; the top ten hold about 6%. The sequenced sample was peripheral blood, obtained on day 0 of AZD1222 vaccination. The clonotype comes from an adult in good health. V and J are TRBV12-2 and TRBJ2-1; the table's D call of TRBD2 was not tested on the DNA. TRBV12-2 is marked as a pseudogene. CDR3 loop: CASRLGVKFASGFYNEQFF. CDR3 nucleotides: TGTGCAAGTCGCTTAGGGGTTAAATTTGCTAGCGGTTTCTACAATGAGCAGTTCTTC.